This entry lists 22 T cell receptor beta chains sequenced from one sample in a study of blood T cell repertoires in COVID-19. Profiling relied on immunoSEQ multiplex PCR, and the TCRdb table lists in-frame clones only, not all of them. Of roughly 180,000 clones in the sample, 70% to 85% were seen once. The specimen was peripheral blood. The receptor set was obtained from an elderly man with COVID-19, enrolled during active disease.

The chain joins TRBV3-1 (or the pseudogene TRBV3-2) to TRBJ1-4; no clear D gene. Germline V gene lookup returns CDR1 LGHDT and CDR2 YNNKEL (reference sequence). The ends were cut back, 3 bases at V and 5 bases at J, with 13 bases in the middle. The CDR3 has 15 residues. CDR3 amino acids: CASSQTTDNNEKLFF. CDR3 DNA sequence: TGTGCCAGCAGCCAGACCACAGATAACAATGAAAAACTGTTTTTT.

The rearrangement links TRBV11-3 to TRBJ1-5, with 7 nucleotides matching TRBD1. This CDR3 region has 15 residues. Germline CDR1 reads SGHNT; CDR2 reads YENEEA. V shed 5 bases and J 4 bases; nucleotides not matched to a gene: 8. Here the CDR3 DNA reads TGTGCCAGCAGCCCTACCGGGACAGATAATCAGCCCCAGCATTTT. Its protein is CASSPTGTDNQPQHF.

The J gene is TRBJ1-1, the V gene TRBV19; no firm D call. The CDR3 totals 14 residues. CDR1 and CDR2 (germline): LNHDA, SQIVND (reference sequence). V dropped 5 bases and J dropped 5 bases, with 15 bases sitting between them. The CDR3 reads CASSPTGGYTEAFF. CDR3 sequence (DNA): TGTGCCAGTAGTCCCACGGGAGGGTATACTGAAGCTTTCTTT.

This clone was picked up a small number of times. This chain connects TRBV5-1 to TRBJ1-4, with TRBD1 as a possible D gene (6 bases). Germline V gives CDR1 SGHRS, CDR2 YFSETQ. V lost 2 bases, J lost 7 bases, and 12 bases lay in between. The CDR3 runs to 14 residues. Written as DNA, the CDR3 is TGCGCCAGCAGCTTAGGGGGTTGGCGTGAAAAACTGTTTTTT. Translation gives CASSLGGWREKLFF.

V usage is TRBV19 and J usage is TRBJ1-6; maybe TRBD1 (6 bases). Deletions cut 10 bases from V and 0 bases from J, with 10 bases between. The CDR3 length is 14 residues. CDR1 is LNHDA, CDR2 SQIVND, per germline (reference sequence). CDR3 nucleotides: TGTGCCACCACAGGGAGCTCCTATAATTCACCCCTCCACTTT. This translates into CATTGSSYNSPLHF.

The rearrangement links TRBV7-3 to TRBJ2-7; D is perhaps TRBD2 (8 bases). The CDR3 extends over 15 amino acids. The germline CDR1 and CDR2 sequences are SGHTA and FQGTGA. V was clipped by 7 bases and J by 0 bases, with 16 bases between them. DNA for the CDR3: TGTGCCAGCATCCACGGGAGGGGGCACTCCTACGAGCAGTACTTC. Translating gives CASIHGRGHSYEQYF.

CDR3 bases: TGTGCCAGCAGTTACTCAATGGAGGGCGGCGGCTACACCTTC. Translating gives CASSYSMEGGGYTF. The gene calls are TRBV6-2 or TRBV6-3 and TRBJ1-2; no clear D gene. V lost 0 bases to trimming and J lost 8 bases, with 13 bases between them. Germline loops: CDR1 MNHEY, CDR2 SVGEGT. The CDR3 has 14 residues.

J is TRBJ1-2 and V is TRBV29-1, with D maybe TRBD1 (5 bases). V was trimmed by 4 bases and J by 5 bases, leaving 11 bases between them. The CDR3 contains 12 residues. From germline, CDR1 is SQVTM and CDR2 ANQGSEA. The CDR3 loop reads CSVGGGRYGYTF. The CDR3 DNA is TGCAGCGTTGGGGGCGGACGATATGGCTACACCTTC.

This clone was recorded only once. This chain connects TRBV3-1 (or the pseudogene TRBV3-2) to TRBJ1-4, with D maybe TRBD1 (6 bases). Germline loops: CDR1 LGHDT, CDR2 YNNKEL (reference sequence). CDR3 length: 17 residues. Trimming pared 1 base from V and 5 bases from J, leaving 17 bases between. CDR3 amino acids: CASSQVRGGRGNEKLFF. The CDR3 nucleotides read TGTGCCAGCAGCCAAGTGCGCGGGGGCCGCGGGAATGAAAAACTGTTTTTT.

The chain uses TRBV5-6 and TRBJ2-4; no firm D call. The CDR3 is made up of 14 amino acids. CDR1 and CDR2 (germline): SGHDT, YYEEEE. The V end was cut by 4 bases, the J end by 0 bases, with 8 bases between. The CDR3 sequence is CASSPGGAKNIQYF. DNA of the CDR3: TGTGCCAGCAGCCCCGGTGGAGCCAAAAACATTCAGTACTTC.

The DNA of the CDR3 is TGTGCCAGCAGCCCCCGACAGGGTTTCAATCAGCCCCAGCATTTT. Protein: CASSPRQGFNQPQHF. The chain recombines TRBV7-6 with TRBJ1-5, with TRBD1 matching 7 bases. With 5 bases clipped from V and 3 bases from J, the junction kept 7 bases outside the gene matches. CDR3 size: 15 residues. The germline CDR1 and CDR2 sequences are SGHVS and FNYEAQ.

This chain links TRBV24-1 with TRBJ1-2, with 11 bases identical to TRBD1. The CDR3 has 17 residues. Germline-derived CDR1 and CDR2 are KGHDR and SFDVKD. With 5 bases clipped from V and 4 bases from J, the junction kept 11 bases outside the gene matches. CDR3 nucleotides: TGTGCCACCAGTGCCCCCCCCAGGGACAGGGGGACCTATGGCTACACCTTC. As protein: CATSAPPRDRGTYGYTF.

The chain employs TRBV7-2 and TRBJ2-3; tentative D call: TRBD1 (5 bases). CDR1 and CDR2 (germline): SGHTA, FQGNSA. The CDR3 sequence is 15 residues long. Trimming cost V 1 base and J 0 bases, with 8 bases left between them. CDR3 nucleotides: TGTGCCAGCAGCTTAGGACAGCTAAGCACAGATACGCAGTATTTT. The encoded protein is CASSLGQLSTDTQYF.

V and J are TRBV18 and TRBJ2-1, with TRBD1 matching over 7 bases. V shed 6 bases, J shed 4 bases, and the junction held 3 bases outside the gene matches. CDR3 length: 13 amino acids. The V gene's germline CDR1 is KGHSH and CDR2 LQKENI. CDR3 region: CASSGQLYNEQFF. The CDR3 nucleotides are TGTGCCAGCTCGGGACAGCTGTACAATGAGCAGTTCTTC.

The chain is built from TRBV9 and TRBJ1-2; unclear D gene. The CDR3 runs 13 residues. V lost 0 bases and J lost 2, with 5 bases in between. Germline V gives CDR1 SGDLS, CDR2 YYNGEE. This CDR3 reads CASSVGQNYGYTF. CDR3 nucleotides: TGTGCCAGCAGCGTAGGGCAGAACTATGGCTACACCTTC.

The V and J genes are TRBV5-1 and TRBJ1-1, with D maybe TRBD1 (5 bases). The V and J ends lost 5 bases and 0 bases respectively, with 11 bases between them. In germline, CDR1 is SGHRS, CDR2 YFSETQ. The CDR3 consists of 14 residues. The CDR3 nucleotides read TGCGCCAGCAGATGGGGGGGTATGAACACTGAAGCTTTCTTT. Translating gives CASRWGGMNTEAFF.

V and J are TRBV5-1 and TRBJ2-4; weak D call: TRBD2 (7 bases). The CDR3 has 19 residues. V was shortened by 1 base and J by 0 bases, with 20 bases between the two germline ends. In germline, CDR1 is SGHRS, CDR2 YFSETQ. The CDR3 here is CASSLTPRGGAKAKNIQYF. In nucleotides, the CDR3 is TGCGCCAGCAGCTTGACCCCGAGGGGGGGGGCCAAAGCCAAAAACATTCAGTACTTC.

This sequence joins TRBV4-2 and TRBJ2-5, with D possibly matching TRBD2 (6 bases). In germline, CDR1 is LGHNA, CDR2 YNFKEQ. V shed 0 bases and J shed 9 bases, with 17 bases lying between them. The CDR3 consists of 15 residues. Here the CDR3 reads CASSQDQGTSGAQYF. The DNA of the CDR3 is TGTGCCAGCAGCCAAGATCAGGGAACCTCGGGGGCCCAGTACTTC.

The chain is built from TRBV19 and TRBJ1-5, with no clear D. The CDR3 runs 13 residues. The germline gives CDR1 LNHDA, CDR2 SQIVND (reference sequence). V lost 7 bases to trimming and J lost 6 bases, with 13 bases between them. The CDR3 region is CASTFSSRQPQHF. The DNA of the CDR3 is TGTGCCAGTACCTTCTCGTCGCGTCAGCCCCAGCATTTT. Full variable domain (remainder filled in from reference TRBV19 and TRBJ1-5): DGGITQSPKYLFRKEGQNVTLSCEQNLNHDAMYWYRQDPGQGLRLIYYSQIVNDFQKGDIAEGYSVSREKKESFPLTVTSAQKNPTAFYLCASTFSSRQPQHFGDGTRLSIL.

CDR3 region: CASSPNRAPPNTEAFF. In DNA form, the CDR3 reads TGTGCCAGCTCACCAAACAGGGCCCCTCCGAACACTGAAGCTTTCTTT. This chain uses TRBV18 with TRBJ1-1, with a tentative D call TRBD1 (6 bases). This CDR3 comprises 16 residues. Between the trimmed V and J ends, which lost 2 bases and 1 base, there was a span of 14 bases. Per germline, CDR1 KGHSH and CDR2 LQKENI.

The rearrangement uses TRBV2 and TRBJ2-5, with 9 positions matching TRBD1. CDR1 SNHLY and CDR2 FYNNEI come from the germline V gene. V was pared by 5 bases and J by 0 bases, with 4 bases of the junction left unmatched. This CDR3 is 15 amino acids long. CDR3 protein: CASSPDRGDQETQYF. The CDR3 DNA sequence: TGTGCCAGCAGTCCGGACAGGGGAGACCAAGAGACCCAGTACTTC. The variable domain in full, with the rest retrieved from reference TRBV2 and TRBJ2-5, is EPEVTQTPSHQVTQMGQEVILRCVPISNHLYFYWYRQILGQKVEFLVSFYNNEISEKSEIFDDQFSVERPDGSNFTLKIRSTKLEDSAMYFCASSPDRGDQETQYFGPGTRLLVL.

V gene TRBV7-2 combines with J gene TRBJ1-1; D call uncertain. The CDR3 consists of 15 residues. V was pared by 4 bases and J by 4 bases, with 16 bases between. Looked up from germline, CDR1 is SGHTA and CDR2 is FQGNSA. Here the CDR3 DNA reads TGTGCCAGCAGCTCCACCGCCCCAGGAGGCACTGAAGCTTTCTTT. Protein: CASSSTAPGGTEAFF. The full variable domain, with the rest looked up from reference TRBV7-2 and TRBJ1-1, is GAGVSQSPSNKVTEKGKDVELRCDPISGHTALYWYRQSLGQGLEFLIYFQGNSAPDKSGLPSDRFSAERTGGSVSTLTIQRTQQEDSAVYLCASSSTAPGGTEAFFGQGTRLTVV.